The rows below give T cell receptor beta chains drawn from one sample of a study of T cells of healthy individuals. Via MiXCR, TCRdb re-called the 5' RACE reads, giving one row per CDR3 protein. Seen here are 100,000 or so distinct CDR3 sequences, 15% to 20% observed once, and the top ten hold over 5%. Receptors were obtained from a human donor in good health. The conserved cysteine and the conserved F or W are not part of the CDR3 here.

cdr3_aa: AIPRQGATDTQY
cdr3_length: 12
j_call: TRBJ2-3
v_call: TRBV2

cdr3_aa: ASSLRQNSGNTIY
cdr3_length: 13
j_call: TRBJ1-3
v_call: TRBV27

cdr3_aa: ASSPSGRGSDTQY
cdr3_length: 13
j_call: TRBJ2-3
v_call: TRBV4-1

cdr3_aa: ASSQDLLPGPQH
cdr3_length: 12
j_call: TRBJ1-5
v_call: TRBV3-1

cdr3_aa: ASSPRGAGETQY
cdr3_length: 12
j_call: TRBJ2-5
v_call: TRBV9

cdr3_aa: ASSPGLGGGLRTEAF
cdr3_length: 15
j_call: TRBJ1-1
v_call: TRBV7-9

cdr3_aa: ASSLVGTGTYEQY
cdr3_length: 13
j_call: TRBJ2-7
v_call: TRBV7-2

cdr3_aa: ASSHSVPGQVYTDTQY
cdr3_length: 16
j_call: TRBJ2-3
v_call: TRBV7-2

cdr3_aa: ASSLNSLASYNEQF
cdr3_length: 14
j_call: TRBJ2-1
v_call: TRBV5-4

cdr3_aa: ASSYRTSSSYNSPLH
cdr3_length: 15
j_call: TRBJ1-6
v_call: TRBV6-5

cdr3_aa: ASSLDRTGVEQY
cdr3_length: 12
j_call: TRBJ2-7
v_call: TRBV7-2

cdr3_aa: ASSFTSGADTQY
cdr3_length: 12
j_call: TRBJ2-3
v_call: TRBV5-1

cdr3_aa: ASSSKGTGGYGNTIY
cdr3_length: 15
j_call: TRBJ1-3
v_call: TRBV9

cdr3_aa: ASSQERFISSGANVLT
cdr3_length: 16
j_call: TRBJ2-6
v_call: TRBV4-3

cdr3_aa: ASSQDQGGVYGYT
cdr3_length: 13
j_call: TRBJ1-2
v_call: TRBV4-3

cdr3_aa: ASSLDPQDAPYNEQF
cdr3_length: 15
j_call: TRBJ2-1
v_call: TRBV21-1

cdr3_aa: AISATGDRWEQY
cdr3_length: 12
j_call: TRBJ2-7
v_call: TRBV10-3

cdr3_aa: ASSQEGRGDSDTQY
cdr3_length: 14
j_call: TRBJ2-3
v_call: TRBV3-1

cdr3_aa: ASSRGLGQSPESYEQY
cdr3_length: 16
j_call: TRBJ2-7
v_call: TRBV6-2/TRBV6-3

cdr3_aa: ASSYSPSSYEQY
cdr3_length: 12
j_call: TRBJ2-7
v_call: TRBV6-6

cdr3_aa: ASSSYLSSYNEQF
cdr3_length: 13
j_call: TRBJ2-1
v_call: TRBV27

cdr3_aa: ATVNNEQF
cdr3_length: 8
j_call: TRBJ2-1
v_call: TRBV28

cdr3_aa: ASSLSQPNTEAF
cdr3_length: 12
j_call: TRBJ1-1
v_call: TRBV28

cdr3_aa: ASSWGQNHSNQPQH
cdr3_length: 14
j_call: TRBJ1-5
v_call: TRBV7-2

cdr3_aa: SAPGGDGVTGELF
cdr3_length: 13
j_call: TRBJ2-2
v_call: TRBV29-1

cdr3_aa: ASSLDLDTQY
cdr3_length: 10
j_call: TRBJ2-3
v_call: TRBV5-1

cdr3_aa: SVSPRGRREKETQY
cdr3_length: 14
j_call: TRBJ2-5
v_call: TRBV29-1

cdr3_aa: AWSVRQTYEQY
cdr3_length: 11
j_call: TRBJ2-7
v_call: TRBV30

cdr3_aa: ASSLGTSGTDTQY
cdr3_length: 13
j_call: TRBJ2-3
v_call: TRBV7-9

cdr3_aa: ASSARGYRGANTEAF
cdr3_length: 15
j_call: TRBJ1-1
v_call: TRBV9

cdr3_aa: ASSLPNTEAF
cdr3_length: 10
j_call: TRBJ1-1
v_call: TRBV5-6

cdr3_aa: ASSPGTRETQY
cdr3_length: 11
j_call: TRBJ2-5
v_call: TRBV5-1

cdr3_aa: ASTKSGSLGGYT
cdr3_length: 12
j_call: TRBJ1-2
v_call: TRBV12-3/TRBV12-4

cdr3_aa: ASSQDRTGARNTIY
cdr3_length: 14
j_call: TRBJ1-3
v_call: TRBV4-1

cdr3_aa: ASSGRGLNSPLH
cdr3_length: 12
j_call: TRBJ1-6
v_call: TRBV6-1

cdr3_aa: ASTGQGIGAF
cdr3_length: 10
j_call: TRBJ1-1
v_call: TRBV19

cdr3_aa: ASSPIGGMGQPQH
cdr3_length: 13
j_call: TRBJ1-5
v_call: TRBV7-2

cdr3_aa: ASRVTSTDTQY
cdr3_length: 11
j_call: TRBJ2-3
v_call: TRBV28

cdr3_aa: SVEGQEMDTIY
cdr3_length: 11
j_call: TRBJ1-3
v_call: TRBV29-1

cdr3_aa: SAIYGSEQY
cdr3_length: 9
j_call: TRBJ2-7
v_call: TRBV20-1

cdr3_aa: ASSDRGRAEAF
cdr3_length: 11
j_call: TRBJ1-1
v_call: TRBV25-1

cdr3_aa: ASSFARFPTNEKLF
cdr3_length: 14
j_call: TRBJ1-4
v_call: TRBV5-1

cdr3_aa: ASSVGYNSPLH
cdr3_length: 11
j_call: TRBJ1-6
v_call: TRBV19

cdr3_aa: ASSSARGAVELF
cdr3_length: 12
j_call: TRBJ2-2
v_call: TRBV7-6

cdr3_aa: ASRYYRDGETQY
cdr3_length: 12
j_call: TRBJ2-5
v_call: TRBV6-5

cdr3_aa: SARDPSGRAVTGELF
cdr3_length: 15
j_call: TRBJ2-2
v_call: TRBV20-1

cdr3_aa: ASTIGDIYSETQY
cdr3_length: 13
j_call: TRBJ2-5
v_call: TRBV11-2

cdr3_aa: ASSQDRDDSPLH
cdr3_length: 12
j_call: TRBJ1-6
v_call: TRBV5-1

cdr3_aa: ASSLQDGKNEQF
cdr3_length: 12
j_call: TRBJ2-1
v_call: TRBV5-1

cdr3_aa: ASSQGLEETQY
cdr3_length: 11
j_call: TRBJ2-5
v_call: TRBV4-3